This T cell receptor (beta chain) originates from a study of shared clonotypes between healthy human individuals. Broader study findings: Sampling covered nothing but blood. Tissue TCR repertoires likely differ from those found in blood.

As for this clone: Antigen: not known.

Trimming shortened V by 4 bases and J by 4 bases, and 14 bases separated the two germline ends. Germline CDR1 is SGHVS and CDR2 is FNYEAQ. The CDR3 is 16 amino acids. Study processing details: Filtering was not the same, since immunoSEQ gave junction-only sequences without quality scores. Data came from immunoSEQ multiplex PCR; TCRdb stores just in-frame clones and leaves some out. V, J and clone size are taken as reported in that table, and D and trimming were inferred from the DNA itself. The table lists over a million clones, approximately 80% of them singletons. The sample consisted of memory CD4+ T cells from PBMCs. Subset described: CD45RA-negative fraction. The chain recombines TRBV7-6 with TRBJ2-6; tentatively, D is TRBD1 (5 bases). This sequence was found in a man younger than 35 in good health. Some clones in this sample may be carry-over from other donors' samples. Here the CDR3 reads CASSYGSGSGANVLTF. The CDR3 DNA reads TGTGCCAGCAGCTACGGTTCAGGGTCAGGGGCCAACGTCCTGACTTTC. The full variable domain, rest sourced from reference TRBV7-6 and TRBJ2-6, is GAGVSQSPRYKVTKRGQDVALRCDPISGHVSLYWYRQALGQGPEFLTYFNYEAQQDKSGLPNDRFSAERPEGSISTLTIQRTEQRDSAMYRCASSYGSGSGANVLTFGAGSRLTVL.